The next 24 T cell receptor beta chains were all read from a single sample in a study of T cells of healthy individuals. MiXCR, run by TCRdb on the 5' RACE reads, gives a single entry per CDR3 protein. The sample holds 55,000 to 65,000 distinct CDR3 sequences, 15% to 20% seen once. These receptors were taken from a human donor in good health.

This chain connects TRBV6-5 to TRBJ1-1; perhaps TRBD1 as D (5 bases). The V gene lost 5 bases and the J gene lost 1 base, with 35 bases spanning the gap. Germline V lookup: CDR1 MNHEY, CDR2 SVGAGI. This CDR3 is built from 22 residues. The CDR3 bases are TGTGCCAGCAGTCTTCGAAAGCGGGGCAGCCGGTATATAGTCTTACAGAACACTGAAGCTTTCTTT. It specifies CASSLRKRGSRYIVLQNTEAFF.

CDR3 DNA: TGCAGTGCTAGAATTGACAGCAACGAGCAGTACTTC. Amino acid sequence: CSARIDSNEQYF. The chain joins TRBV20-1 to TRBJ2-7; D possibly corresponds to TRBD1 (5 bases). Germline CDR1 and CDR2: DFQATT and SNEGSKA (reference sequence). The CDR3 totals 12 residues. The V end was cut by 2 bases, the J end by 5 bases, with 10 bases between.

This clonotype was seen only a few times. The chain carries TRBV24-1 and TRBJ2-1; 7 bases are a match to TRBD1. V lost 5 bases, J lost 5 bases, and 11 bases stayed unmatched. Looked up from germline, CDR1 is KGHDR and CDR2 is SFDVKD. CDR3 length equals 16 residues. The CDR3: CATSASPGTDHNEQFF. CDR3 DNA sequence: TGTGCCACCAGTGCCTCGCCCGGGACAGACCACAATGAGCAGTTCTTC.

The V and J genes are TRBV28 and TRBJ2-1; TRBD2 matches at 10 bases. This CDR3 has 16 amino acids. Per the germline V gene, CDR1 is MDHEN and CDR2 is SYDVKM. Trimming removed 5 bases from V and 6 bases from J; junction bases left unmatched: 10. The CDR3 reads CASSLPGTSVGNEQFF. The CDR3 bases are TGTGCCAGCAGTCTTCCCGGGACTAGCGTGGGCAATGAGCAGTTCTTC.

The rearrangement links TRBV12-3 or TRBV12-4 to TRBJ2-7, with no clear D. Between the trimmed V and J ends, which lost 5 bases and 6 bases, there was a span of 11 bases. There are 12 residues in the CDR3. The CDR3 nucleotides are TGTGCCAGCAGTAAAAACCCGACCGAGCAGTACTTC. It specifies CASSKNPTEQYF.

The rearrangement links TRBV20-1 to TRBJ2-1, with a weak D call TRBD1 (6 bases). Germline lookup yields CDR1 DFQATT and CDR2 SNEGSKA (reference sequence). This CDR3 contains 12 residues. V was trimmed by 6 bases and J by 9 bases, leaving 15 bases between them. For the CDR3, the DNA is TGCAGTGCCAAGGGGGAAGGGGTTGAGCAGTTCTTC. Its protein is CSAKGEGVEQFF.

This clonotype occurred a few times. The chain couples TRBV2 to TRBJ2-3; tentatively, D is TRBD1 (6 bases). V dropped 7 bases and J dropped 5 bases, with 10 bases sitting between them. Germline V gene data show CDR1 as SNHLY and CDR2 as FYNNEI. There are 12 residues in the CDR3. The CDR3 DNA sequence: TGTGCCAGCACCACAGGGATAGATACGCAGTATTTT. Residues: CASTTGIDTQYF.

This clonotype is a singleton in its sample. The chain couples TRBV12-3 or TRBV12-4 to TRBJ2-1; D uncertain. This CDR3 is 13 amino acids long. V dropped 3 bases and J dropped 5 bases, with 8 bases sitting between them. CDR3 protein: CASSFLFDNEQFF. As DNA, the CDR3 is TGTGCCAGCAGTTTCTTATTCGACAATGAGCAGTTCTTC.

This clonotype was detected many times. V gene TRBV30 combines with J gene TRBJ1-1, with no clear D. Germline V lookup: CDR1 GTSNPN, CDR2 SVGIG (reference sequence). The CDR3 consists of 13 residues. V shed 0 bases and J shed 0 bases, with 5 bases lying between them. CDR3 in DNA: TGTGCCTGGAGTGTAAGGTTGAACACTGAAGCTTTCTTT. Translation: CAWSVRLNTEAFF.

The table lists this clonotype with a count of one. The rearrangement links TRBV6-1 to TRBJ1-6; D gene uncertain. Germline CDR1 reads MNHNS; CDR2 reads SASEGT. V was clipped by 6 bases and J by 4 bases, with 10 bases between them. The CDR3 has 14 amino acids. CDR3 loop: CASSPPTYNSPLHF. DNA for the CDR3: TGTGCCAGCAGCCCCCCCACGTATAATTCACCCCTCCACTTT.

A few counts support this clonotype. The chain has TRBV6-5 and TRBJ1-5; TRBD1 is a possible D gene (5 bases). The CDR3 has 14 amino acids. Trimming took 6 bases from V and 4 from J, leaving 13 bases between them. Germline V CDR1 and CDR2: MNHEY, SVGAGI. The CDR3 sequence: CASSETWGNQPQHF. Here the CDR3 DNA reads TGTGCCAGCAGCGAGACATGGGGGAATCAGCCCCAGCATTTT.

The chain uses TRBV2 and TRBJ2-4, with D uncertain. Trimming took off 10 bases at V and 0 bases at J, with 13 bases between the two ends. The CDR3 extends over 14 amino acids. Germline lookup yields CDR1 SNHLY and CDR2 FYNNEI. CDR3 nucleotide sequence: TGTGCCACCTCACGACCCCTAGCCAAAAACATTCAGTACTTC. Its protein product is CATSRPLAKNIQYF.

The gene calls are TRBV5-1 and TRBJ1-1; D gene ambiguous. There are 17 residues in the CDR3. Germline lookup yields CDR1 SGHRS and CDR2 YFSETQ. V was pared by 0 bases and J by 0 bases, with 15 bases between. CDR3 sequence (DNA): TGCGCCAGCAGCTTGGAGGTCAGGCGACGACTGAACACTGAAGCTTTCTTT. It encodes CASSLEVRRRLNTEAFF. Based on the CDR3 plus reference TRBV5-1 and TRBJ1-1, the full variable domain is KAGVTQTPRYLIKTRGQQVTLSCSPISGHRSVSWYQQTPGQGLQFLFEYFSETQRNKGNFPGRFSGRQFSNSRSEMNVSTLELGDSALYLCASSLEVRRRLNTEAFFGQGTRLTVV.

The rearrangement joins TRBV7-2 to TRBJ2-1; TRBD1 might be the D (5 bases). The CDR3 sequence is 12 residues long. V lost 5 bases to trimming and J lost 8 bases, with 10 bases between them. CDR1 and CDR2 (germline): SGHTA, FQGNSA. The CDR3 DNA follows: TGTGCCAGCAGCCCTCAGGGTCATGAGCAGTTCTTC. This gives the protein CASSPQGHEQFF.

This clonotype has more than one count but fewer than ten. Written as DNA, the CDR3 is TGTGCCAGCAGCCACCATTCCGGGGGGGGCGAGATAGGAACTAATGAAAAACTGTTTTTT. It encodes CASSHHSGGGEIGTNEKLFF. The chain employs TRBV12-3 or TRBV12-4 and TRBJ1-4, with D perhaps matching TRBD1 (6 bases). The length of the CDR3 is 20 residues. Trimming pared 6 bases from V and 1 base from J, leaving 27 bases between.

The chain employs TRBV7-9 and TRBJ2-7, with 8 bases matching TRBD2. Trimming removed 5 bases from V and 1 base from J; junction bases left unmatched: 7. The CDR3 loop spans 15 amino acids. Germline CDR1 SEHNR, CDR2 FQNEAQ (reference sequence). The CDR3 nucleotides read TGTGCCAGCAGCCAGACTAGCGATGGGTCCTACGAGCAGTACTTC. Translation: CASSQTSDGSYEQYF. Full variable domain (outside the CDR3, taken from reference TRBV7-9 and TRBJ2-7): DTGVSQNPRHKITKRGQNVTFRCDPISEHNRLYWYRQTLGQGPEFLTYFQNEAQLEKSRLLSDRFSAERPKGSFSTLEIQRTEQGDSAMYLCASSQTSDGSYEQYFGPGTRLTVT.

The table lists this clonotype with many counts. CDR3 nucleotide sequence: TGCAGCGTTGTGTTAACACAGGGGAACTATGGCTACACCTTC. It codes for CSVVLTQGNYGYTF. The chain combines TRBV29-1 with TRBJ1-2, with TRBD1 matching 7 bases. The CDR3 totals 14 residues. Per germline, CDR1 SQVTM and CDR2 ANQGSEA. Trimming removed 4 bases from V and 2 bases from J; junction bases left unmatched: 7.

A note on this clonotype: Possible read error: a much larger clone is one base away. CDR3 amino acids: CASSLSRGGTDTQYF. The CDR3 region has the DNA TGCGCCAGCAGCTTGAGCAGGGGAGGCACAGATACGCAGTATTTT. This chain links TRBV5-1 with TRBJ2-3, with D perhaps matching TRBD1 (6 bases). V lost 1 base, J lost 1 base, and 10 bases lay in between. The CDR3 has 15 amino acids. Germline V gene sequence: CDR1 SGHRS, CDR2 YFSETQ.

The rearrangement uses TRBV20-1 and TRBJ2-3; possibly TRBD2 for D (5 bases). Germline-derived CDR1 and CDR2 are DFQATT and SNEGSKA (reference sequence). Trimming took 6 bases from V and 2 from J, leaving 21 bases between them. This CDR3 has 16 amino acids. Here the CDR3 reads CSASPGGVANTDTQYF. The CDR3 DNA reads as TGCAGTGCCTCCCCTGGAGGAGTAGCAAACACAGATACGCAGTATTTT.

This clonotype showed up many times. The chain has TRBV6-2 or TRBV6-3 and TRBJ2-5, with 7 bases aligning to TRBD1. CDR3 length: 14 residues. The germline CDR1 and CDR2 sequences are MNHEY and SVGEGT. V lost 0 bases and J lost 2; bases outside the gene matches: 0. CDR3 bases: TGTGCCAGCAGTTACTCCAGGGGGCAAGAGACCCAGTACTTC. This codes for CASSYSRGQETQYF.

This CDR3 reads CASSQDPGTAGAGELFF. CDR3 nucleotide sequence: TGCGCCAGCAGCCAAGATCCTGGGACAGCGGGCGCCGGGGAGCTGTTTTTT. The genes are TRBV4-3 and TRBJ2-2; the D gene is possibly TRBD1 (7 bases). From germline, CDR1 is LGHNA and CDR2 YSLEER. The V and J ends lost 0 bases and 6 bases respectively, with 17 bases between them. This CDR3 region has 17 residues.

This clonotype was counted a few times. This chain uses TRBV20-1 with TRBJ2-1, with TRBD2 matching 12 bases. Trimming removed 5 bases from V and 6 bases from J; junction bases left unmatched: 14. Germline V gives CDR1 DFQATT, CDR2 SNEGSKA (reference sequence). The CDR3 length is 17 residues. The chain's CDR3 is CSARGGLAGGMVNEQFF. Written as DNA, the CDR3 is TGCAGTGCTCGGGGCGGGCTAGCGGGAGGGATGGTCAATGAGCAGTTCTTC.

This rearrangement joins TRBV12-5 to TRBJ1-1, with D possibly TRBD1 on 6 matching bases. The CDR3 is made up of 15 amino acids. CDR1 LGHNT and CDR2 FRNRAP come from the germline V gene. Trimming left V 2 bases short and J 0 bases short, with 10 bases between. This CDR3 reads CASGLRGVLNTEAFF. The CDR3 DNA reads TGTGCTAGTGGTTTGAGGGGGGTCCTGAACACTGAAGCTTTCTTT.

In DNA form, the CDR3 reads TGCAGCGTTGGGGCGCCAGGGGGGACTGAAGCTTTCTTT. Its protein product is CSVGAPGGTEAFF. V gene TRBV29-1 combines with J gene TRBJ1-1, with 7 nucleotides matching TRBD1. The germline gives CDR1 SQVTM, CDR2 ANQGSEA. CDR3 length equals 13 residues. The V gene end was trimmed by 4 bases and the J gene end by 5 bases; junction bases not matched to a gene: 7.